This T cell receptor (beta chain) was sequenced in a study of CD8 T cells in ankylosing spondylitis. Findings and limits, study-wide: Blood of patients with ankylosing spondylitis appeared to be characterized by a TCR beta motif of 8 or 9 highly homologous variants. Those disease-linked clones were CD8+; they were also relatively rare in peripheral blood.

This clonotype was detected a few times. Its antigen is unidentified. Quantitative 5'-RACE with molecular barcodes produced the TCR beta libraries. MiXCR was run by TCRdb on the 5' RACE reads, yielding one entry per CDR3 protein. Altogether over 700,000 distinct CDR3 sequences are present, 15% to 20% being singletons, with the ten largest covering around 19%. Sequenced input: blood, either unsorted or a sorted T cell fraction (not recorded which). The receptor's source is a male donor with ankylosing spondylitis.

The CDR3 is CASSQDLQGPYEQYF. CDR3 nucleotides: TGTGCCAGCAGCCAAGATCTACAGGGCCCCTACGAGCAGTACTTC. The chain has TRBV4-2 and TRBJ2-7; D possibly corresponds to TRBD1 (6 bases). Germline V gene sequence: CDR1 LGHNA, CDR2 YNFKEQ. V gave up 0 bases and J gave up 2 bases, with 11 bases separating them. This CDR3 is built from 15 residues.